A selection of T cell receptor beta chains follows, all from one sample in a study of T cell responses to AZD1222 COVID-19 vaccine. The data were produced by immunoSEQ multiplex PCR, yet TCRdb's version contains in-frame clones alone and is incomplete. The profile covers 99,000 or so clones, with roughly 87% appearing a single time and 2.9% taken by the ten largest. The sequencing here drew on peripheral blood, taken on day 0 of AZD1222 vaccination. These receptors were collected from an adult in good health. CDR3s include the opening cysteine and the closing phenylalanine or tryptophan. Fields, in order: clone size, V gene, J gene, D gene, CDR3 protein, CDR3 DNA. The D gene is left open where the match is weak. Clone size, where shown, is once, few, many, or a class for clones that have expanded.

.	TRBV3-1/TRBV3-2	TRBJ1-3	TRBD1	CASSPGQGADTIYF	TGTGCCAGCAGCCCGGGACAGGGGGCGGACACCATATATTTT
once	TRBV5-8	TRBJ2-3	TRBD1	CASSPRTGGTDTQYF	TGTGCCAGCAGCCCAAGGACAGGGGGGACAGATACGCAGTATTTT
.	TRBV10-3	TRBJ1-2	.	CAIRDRKGYGYTF	TGTGCCATCAGGGACCGCAAAGGTTATGGCTACACCTTC
.	TRBV19	TRBJ2-1	.	CASTPGLLSYNEQFF	TGTGCCAGTACCCCGGGACTTCTTTCCTACAATGAGCAGTTCTTC
once	TRBV10-3	TRBJ1-6	TRBD1	CAISASGTGNSPLHF	TGTGCCATCAGTGCCTCCGGGACAGGAAATTCACCCCTCCACTTT
.	TRBV6-2/TRBV6-3	TRBJ1-5	.	CASSHGTGINQPQHF	TGTGCCAGCAGTCATGGGACGGGGATTAATCAGCCCCAGCATTTT
.	TRBV11-2	TRBJ1-5	.	CASSSTRVQPQHF	TGTGCCAGCAGCTCGACCAGGGTTCAGCCCCAGCATTTT
once	TRBV29-1	TRBJ1-1	.	CSGKPGGGTEAFF	TGCAGCGGAAAACCGGGGGGGGGCACTGAAGCTTTCTTT
.	TRBV29-1	TRBJ1-1	.	CSVGGGLEAFF	TGCAGCGTCGGGGGGGGATTGGAAGCTTTCTTT
.	TRBV5-1	TRBJ1-2	.	CANPLQDSGGYTF	TGCGCCAACCCATTACAGGACTCTGGTGGCTACACCTTC
few	TRBV7-3	TRBJ2-1	TRBD2	CASSPAPAGVRNEQFF	TGTGCCAGCAGCCCCGCCCCCGCGGGAGTAAGAAATGAGCAGTTCTTC
.	TRBV19	TRBJ2-6	.	CASSPRFSGANVLTF	TGTGCCAGTAGTCCCCGGTTCTCTGGGGCCAACGTCCTGACTTTC
.	TRBV24-1	TRBJ1-4	TRBD1	CATGHGTATNEKLFF	TGTGCCACCGGCCACGGGACAGCAACTAATGAAAAACTGTTTTTT
.	TRBV4-1	TRBJ1-1	.	CASSQGGYMNTEAFF	TGCGCCAGCAGCCAAGGTGGGTATATGAACACTGAAGCTTTCTTT
.	TRBV4-1	TRBJ2-7	.	CASSQDLQPPYEQYF	TGCGCCAGCAGCCAAGATTTGCAGCCCCCCTACGAGCAGTACTTC
.	TRBV24-1	TRBJ2-3	TRBD1	CATSNRAGGDITDTQYF	TGTGCCACCAGTAACCGGGCAGGGGGCGATATCACAGATACGCAGTATTTT
.	TRBV12-3/TRBV12-4	TRBJ1-1	.	CASRTVNTEAFF	TGTGCCAGCAGGACAGTGAACACTGAAGCTTTCTTT
.	TRBV4-1	TRBJ1-1	.	CASSQVEWGATEAFF	TGCGCCAGCAGCCAAGTGGAGTGGGGCGCCACTGAAGCTTTCTTT
.	TRBV10-3	TRBJ2-5	.	CAIGSEETQYF	TGTGCCATCGGGTCCGAAGAGACCCAGTACTTC
.	TRBV11-2	TRBJ1-3	.	CASSLAGPGNTIYF	TGTGCCAGCAGCTTAGCCGGCCCTGGAAACACCATATATTTT
.	TRBV6-5	TRBJ1-6	.	CASTETGNSPLHF	TGTGCCAGCACAGAGACGGGCAATTCACCCCTCCACTTT
.	TRBV5-5	TRBJ2-1	.	CASTARGALINEQFF	TGTGCCAGCACGGCCCGGGGGGCTCTTATCAATGAGCAGTTCTTC
.	TRBV7-8	TRBJ2-7	.	CASSSDRDSYEQYF	TGTGCCAGCAGCTCGGACAGAGACTCCTACGAGCAGTACTTC
.	TRBV9	TRBJ1-2	TRBD1	CASSPHGDTGVRGYTF	TGTGCCAGCAGCCCACATGGGGATACAGGGGTGCGGGGCTACACCTTC
.	TRBV4-3	TRBJ2-2	TRBD1	CASSLITTGNGELFF	TGCGCCAGCAGCCTCATAACGACAGGGAACGGGGAGCTGTTTTTT
.	TRBV29-1	TRBJ1-2	.	CSVPGPDGYTF	TGCAGCGTACCGGGACCGGATGGCTACACCTTC
.	TRBV3-1/TRBV3-2	TRBJ2-2	.	CASSINTGELFF	TGTGCCAGCAGCATTAACACCGGGGAGCTGTTTTTT
few	TRBV7-2	TRBJ2-1	TRBD2	CASSLTSGGISYNEQFF	TGTGCCAGCAGCCTGACTAGCGGAGGGATCTCCTACAATGAGCAGTTCTTC
.	TRBV11-3	TRBJ2-3	TRBD2	CASSPTSGSSTDTQYF	TGTGCCAGCAGTCCGACTAGCGGGAGTAGCACAGATACGCAGTATTTT
once	TRBV9	TRBJ1-2	TRBD1	CASSVYSGQGSYGYTF	TGTGCCAGCAGCGTCTACTCGGGACAGGGCTCCTATGGCTACACCTTC
.	TRBV19	TRBJ2-1	TRBD2	CASSIAASGSYNEQFF	TGTGCCAGTAGTATAGCCGCTAGCGGAAGCTACAATGAGCAGTTCTTC
.	TRBV5-4	TRBJ2-2	TRBD1	CASTAGTPYRGQNTGELFF	TGTGCCAGCACCGCGGGGACTCCATACAGGGGGCAAAACACCGGGGAGCTGTTTTTT
.	TRBV19	TRBJ1-1	.	CASSMKGDIWNTEAFF	TGTGCCAGTAGTATGAAGGGGGACATTTGGAACACTGAAGCTTTCTTT
.	TRBV18	TRBJ1-2	TRBD1	CASSQETGEYGYTF	TGTGCCAGCTCACAAGAGACAGGGGAGTATGGCTACACCTTC
.	TRBV29-1	TRBJ1-1	.	CSVYGVGEAFF	TGCAGCGTTTACGGGGTTGGTGAAGCTTTCTTT
few	TRBV7-9	TRBJ2-1	TRBD2	CASSSGLAGAIYNEQFF	TGTGCCAGCAGCTCGGGACTAGCGGGGGCCATCTACAATGAGCAGTTCTTC
.	TRBV2	TRBJ2-2	TRBD1	CASRGQGSTGELFF	TGTGCCAGCAGAGGACAGGGGAGCACCGGGGAGCTGTTTTTT
.	TRBV11-2	TRBJ2-3	TRBD2	CASSFGQLAGGPWTDTQYF	TGTGCCAGCAGCTTCGGCCAACTAGCGGGAGGGCCTTGGACAGATACGCAGTATTTT
.	TRBV5-1	TRBJ2-1	.	CASSLVGGSNNEQFF	TGCGCCAGCAGCTTGGTGGGGGGCAGTAACAATGAGCAGTTCTTC
once	TRBV18	TRBJ2-4	.	CASSPSSGQNIQYF	TGTGCCAGCTCACCGTCTAGCGGACAGAACATTCAGTACTTC
.	TRBV18	TRBJ2-2	.	CASSGTGTSNTGELFF	TGTGCCAGCTCGGGTACCGGGACATCCAACACCGGGGAGCTGTTTTTT
.	TRBV5-4	TRBJ2-4	TRBD2	CASSAGTSGGAKDPLYF	TGTGCCAGCAGCGCCGGGACTAGCGGGGGGGCGAAAGATCCCCTTTACTTC
.	TRBV6-6	TRBJ1-4	TRBD1	CASSYGQGVGKLFF	TGTGCCAGCAGTTATGGGCAGGGGGTGGGAAAACTGTTTTTT
.	TRBV5-8	TRBJ2-5	TRBD1	CASSLGQEETQYF	TGTGCCAGCAGCCTCGGACAGGAAGAGACCCAGTACTTC
.	TRBV15	TRBJ1-1	.	CATSSTGSTEAFF	TGTGCCACCAGCAGTACGGGGTCCACTGAAGCTTTCTTT
.	TRBV6-1	TRBJ1-3	.	CASSGDRIDSGNTIYF	TGTGCCAGCAGTGGCGACAGGATTGACTCTGGAAACACCATATATTTT
.	TRBV15	TRBJ1-3	.	CATSSGPGQFGGNTIYF	TGTGCCACCAGCAGTGGTCCTGGACAGTTCGGAGGAAACACCATATATTTT
.	TRBV11-3	TRBJ2-1	TRBD1	CASLHPGQGFNEQFF	TGTGCCAGCCTACACCCGGGACAGGGGTTCAATGAGCAGTTCTTC
.	TRBV6-5	TRBJ2-3	TRBD2	CASSSGTSGTDTQYF	TGTGCCAGCAGCTCCGGGACTAGCGGCACAGATACGCAGTATTTT
.	TRBV2	TRBJ2-3	.	CASRLGYTDTQYF	TGTGCCAGCAGACTAGGTTACACAGATACGCAGTATTTT
once	TRBV12-3/TRBV12-4	TRBJ2-1	.	CASSWYGNEQFF	TGTGCCAGCAGTTGGTATGGCAATGAGCAGTTCTTC
once	TRBV7-2	TRBJ1-1	.	CASSLVGANTEAFF	TGTGCCAGCAGCTTAGTCGGGGCGAACACTGAAGCTTTCTTT
.	TRBV2	TRBJ2-2	TRBD2	CASRERGPNTGELFF	TGTGCCAGCAGGGAGCGGGGTCCGAACACCGGGGAGCTGTTTTTT
.	TRBV12-3/TRBV12-4	TRBJ2-7	.	CASSRGTYEQYF	TGTGCCAGCAGTCGCGGGACCTACGAGCAGTACTTC